Listed below are T cell receptor beta chains from one sample, sequenced in a study of blood T cells in healthy people across ages. TCRdb recomputed calls from the 5' RACE reads with MiXCR, one row per CDR3 protein. The sample lists 750,000 to 950,000 distinct CDR3 sequences, around 24% occurring once. This sample also appeared in a second study, on T cells of mothers and their children.

The sample taken for sequencing was blood. The source is a boy between 10 and 17 years old in good health. The CDR3 runs from the conserved cysteine through the conserved F or W.

TRBJ2-7	TRBV5-1	CASSVRTGPTYEQYF
TRBJ2-5	TRBV29-1	CSAGLRYQETQYF
TRBJ1-4	TRBV27	CASSLPGQSRKLFF
TRBJ2-3	TRBV7-9	CASSNSGYRTDTQYF
TRBJ1-1	TRBV23-1	CASSQSKGLNTEAFF
TRBJ1-6	TRBV27	CASSLAFLGPLHF
TRBJ2-4	TRBV2	CASSEEVAGGLGNIQYF
TRBJ2-7	TRBV7-9	CASSSTRGYEQYF
TRBJ1-5	TRBV12-3/TRBV12-4	CASSLASGSGQPQHF
TRBJ1-5	TRBV12-3/TRBV12-4	CASSLSGGDQPQHF
TRBJ2-5	TRBV2	CASSVRQFQETQYF
TRBJ2-2	TRBV3-1	CASSQGSTLNTGELFF
TRBJ1-1	TRBV5-1	CASSLGTSPEAFF
TRBJ2-5	TRBV12-3/TRBV12-4	CASSSSGVAETQYF
TRBJ2-2	TRBV30	CAWSTQPNTGELFF
TRBJ2-1	TRBV27	CASSLKGESYNEQFF
TRBJ2-5	TRBV5-6	CASSPRRAVLLETQYF
TRBJ2-1	TRBV20-1	CSAREPGFGRYNEQFF
TRBJ2-2	TRBV18	CASSPLRDSTTGELFF
TRBJ2-7	TRBV5-1	CASSPGTSGGRSYEQYF
TRBJ1-1	TRBV7-9	CASSLDPLQYTEAFF
TRBJ2-2	TRBV2	CASSRLAGAPRDTGELFF